Each of the 24 T cell receptor beta chains below was sequenced from the same sample in a study of shared clonotypes between healthy human individuals. The method was immunoSEQ multiplex PCR; TCRdb's version includes in-frame clones alone and lacks a portion of them. The table records about 680,000 clones, 74% of them present only once. The sequenced sample was memory CD4+ T cells sorted from blood. Documented subset: CD45RA-negative fraction. These receptors all stem from a woman aged 25 to 39 in good health.

The chain joins TRBV6-1 to TRBJ2-7; 8 bases map to TRBD2. The V gene end was trimmed by 0 bases and the J gene end by 6 bases; junction bases not matched to a gene: 13. Germline-derived CDR1 and CDR2 are MNHNS and SASEGT. CDR3 size: 17 residues. The CDR3 is CASSEASTLSGGTEQYF. CDR3 DNA: TGTGCCAGCAGTGAAGCGAGCACCCTGAGCGGGGGCACCGAGCAGTACTTC.

V is TRBV11-2 and J is TRBJ1-2, with 7 bases lining up with TRBD1. Losses at the gene ends were 6 bases for V and 4 bases for J; bases not matched to a gene: 5. The CDR3 sequence is 13 residues long. Per germline, CDR1 SGHAT and CDR2 FQNNGV. The CDR3 here is CASRAAGGYGYTF. The CDR3 DNA sequence: TGTGCCAGCAGGGCCGCAGGGGGCTATGGCTACACCTTC.

The chain uses TRBV5-1 and TRBJ1-2, with unresolved D. CDR1 SGHRS and CDR2 YFSETQ come from the germline V gene. The CDR3 contains 13 residues. Trimming stripped 5 bases from V and 1 base from J, with 9 bases between. The CDR3, as DNA: TGCGCCAGCAGAGGTCTCATTAACTATGGCTACACCTTC. The encoded protein is CASRGLINYGYTF.

This chain joins TRBV6-4 and TRBJ2-1; the match to TRBD1 covers 10 bases. Unmatched junction bases numbered 2, after V lost 6 bases and J lost 3 bases. There are 14 residues in the CDR3. From germline, CDR1 is MRHNA and CDR2 SNTAGT. The CDR3 loop reads CASSRDRGYNEQFF. The CDR3 coding sequence is TGTGCCAGCAGCCGGGACAGGGGCTACAATGAGCAGTTCTTC.

The chain couples TRBV9 to TRBJ2-2; D not certain. CDR3 length equals 14 residues. V was cut by 0 bases and J by 7 bases, with 10 bases left in between. Germline V gives CDR1 SGDLS, CDR2 YYNGEE. This chain's CDR3 is CASSVASYSGELFF. The CDR3 nucleotides are TGTGCCAGCAGCGTAGCCAGTTACAGCGGGGAGCTGTTTTTT.

A note on this clone: The same CDR3 also results from other DNA sequences found in this sample. The V and J genes are TRBV5-1 and TRBJ2-7; D not resolved. CDR1 and CDR2 (germline): SGHRS, YFSETQ. The CDR3 consists of 14 residues. V lost 2 bases and J lost 1, with 10 bases in between. CDR3 DNA: TGCGCCAGCAGCTTTTCAGGAGATTCCTACGAGCAGTACTTC. Its translation: CASSFSGDSYEQYF.

The chain joins TRBV7-2 to TRBJ2-7, with TRBD1 identical over 8 bases. J lost 3 bases, V lost 6 bases, and 10 bases had no gene match. The CDR3 is made up of 15 amino acids. Per the germline V gene, CDR1 is SGHTA and CDR2 is FQGNSA. The CDR3 sequence: CASSPWTGRLYEQYF. The CDR3 nucleotides read TGTGCCAGCAGTCCATGGACAGGGCGTCTCTACGAGCAGTACTTC.

The chain has TRBV19 and TRBJ2-4; 9 bases match TRBD1. This CDR3 is built from 15 residues. The junction had 9 bases not matched to a gene; V was cut back by 5 bases and J by 7 bases. Germline V lookup: CDR1 LNHDA, CDR2 SQIVND (reference sequence). The CDR3 DNA is TGTGCCAGTAGTCACAGGGGGCCCCCAAGCAACATTCAGTACTTC. The encoded protein is CASSHRGPPSNIQYF. Together with reference TRBV19 and TRBJ2-4, the CDR3 gives the full variable domain: DGGITQSPKYLFRKEGQNVTLSCEQNLNHDAMYWYRQDPGQGLRLIYYSQIVNDFQKGDIAEGYSVSREKKESFPLTVTSAQKNPTAFYLCASSHRGPPSNIQYFGAGTRLSVL.

About this clone itself: At one end the junction does not follow the germline gene, possibly because of a read error. The chain carries TRBV15 and TRBJ1-4, with D unresolved. The germline CDR1 and CDR2 sequences are LNHNV and YYDKDF (reference sequence). The CDR3 runs to 15 residues. For the CDR3, the DNA is TGTGCCACCAGCCGAGATCGGACGCGAGAGGAAAAACTGTTTTTT. This gives the protein CATSRDRTREEKLFF.

This clone was seen just once. The chain links TRBV19 to TRBJ2-5, with TRBD1 matching 12 bases. CDR3 length: 18 amino acids. With 4 bases clipped from V and 5 bases from J, the junction kept 14 bases outside the gene matches. Germline CDR1 LNHDA, CDR2 SQIVND (reference sequence). CDR3 sequence: CASSNDPGQGAQGETQYF. The CDR3 DNA sequence: TGTGCCAGTAGTAACGATCCGGGACAGGGGGCGCAGGGGGAGACCCAGTACTTC.

Many counts were recorded for this clone. V is TRBV6-1 and J is TRBJ1-2; D is unresolved. Looked up from germline, CDR1 is MNHNS and CDR2 is SASEGT. Trimming took 11 bases from V and 4 from J, leaving 17 bases between them. The CDR3 runs 13 residues. The chain's CDR3 is CACGPRGIYGYTF. For the CDR3, the DNA is TGTGCCTGCGGACCCCGAGGGATCTATGGCTACACCTTC.

The chain combines TRBV28 with TRBJ2-5, with TRBD1 as a possible D gene (5 bases). V lost 2 bases, J lost 11 bases, and 12 bases lay in between. Germline assignment: CDR1 MDHEN and CDR2 SYDVKM. The CDR3 is 12 residues long. CDR3 DNA sequence: TGTGCCAGCAGTTTAGGGCAGGGTGGGCAGTACTTC. Residues: CASSLGQGGQYF.

V and J are TRBV18 and TRBJ1-2; the D gene is possibly TRBD1 (5 bases). Germline V gene lookup returns CDR1 KGHSH and CDR2 LQKENI. Deletions cut 4 bases from V and 5 bases from J, with 8 bases between. The CDR3 spans 12 residues. CDR3 sequence: CASSRAGYGYTF. The CDR3 nucleotides read TGTGCCAGCTCACGGGCAGGGTATGGCTACACCTTC.

The rearrangement links TRBV19 to TRBJ2-2; D unclear. Germline V gives CDR1 LNHDA, CDR2 SQIVND (reference sequence). V was shortened by 4 bases and J by 0 bases, with 9 bases between the two germline ends. This CDR3 contains 15 residues. CDR3 protein: CASSNSPSNTGELFF. In DNA, the CDR3 is TGTGCCAGTAGTAACTCACCATCGAACACCGGGGAGCTGTTTTTT.

In its sample, this clone was seen once. The chain recombines TRBV11-2 with TRBJ1-1; no definite D call. Trimming cost V 4 bases and J 4 bases, with 10 bases left between them. The CDR3 spans 13 residues. Germline V gives CDR1 SGHAT, CDR2 FQNNGV. The CDR3 DNA reads as TGTGCCAGCAGCTCAAATTGGGGCACTGAAGCTTTCTTT. This translates into CASSSNWGTEAFF.

The chain carries TRBV5-1 and TRBJ2-3; D remains ambiguous. The CDR3 length is 15 residues. Germline CDR1 is SGHRS and CDR2 is YFSETQ. Trimming took 3 bases from V and 5 from J, leaving 16 bases between them. The CDR3 reads CASSSSGWARDTQYF. The CDR3 DNA reads as TGCGCCAGCAGCTCCAGTGGGTGGGCCAGAGATACGCAGTATTTT.

The table lists this clone with a count of one. The rearrangement uses TRBV5-1 and TRBJ2-4; D may be TRBD1 (5 bases). CDR1 and CDR2 from the germline V gene are SGHRS and YFSETQ. V shed 0 bases and J shed 0 bases, with 10 bases lying between them. This CDR3 has 16 residues. The CDR3 region is CASSLEGNGAKNIQYF. The DNA for the CDR3 is TGCGCCAGCAGCTTGGAGGGGAATGGAGCCAAAAACATTCAGTACTTC. Filled out from reference TRBV5-1 and TRBJ2-4, the complete variable domain reads KAGVTQTPRYLIKTRGQQVTLSCSPISGHRSVSWYQQTPGQGLQFLFEYFSETQRNKGNFPGRFSGRQFSNSRSEMNVSTLELGDSALYLCASSLEGNGAKNIQYFGAGTRLSVL.

V and J are TRBV6-5 and TRBJ1-2, with D unclear. V dropped 5 bases and J dropped 2 bases, with 6 bases sitting between them. Germline lookup yields CDR1 MNHEY and CDR2 SVGAGI. The CDR3 extends over 12 amino acids. CDR3 loop: CASSTYNYGYTF. CDR3 in DNA: TGTGCCAGCAGTACCTACAACTATGGCTACACCTTC.

The chain recombines TRBV2 with TRBJ2-5; TRBD2 is a possible D gene (7 bases). Looked up from germline, CDR1 is SNHLY and CDR2 is FYNNEI. The CDR3 spans 15 residues. Between the trimmed V and J ends, which lost 5 bases and 4 bases, there was a span of 17 bases. The CDR3 loop reads CASSLLGGRGETQYF. CDR3 DNA sequence: TGTGCCAGCAGTCTTCTAGGGGGGAGGGGAGAGACCCAGTACTTC. Using reference TRBV2 and TRBJ2-5 for the parts outside the CDR3, the full variable domain is EPEVTQTPSHQVTQMGQEVILRCVPISNHLYFYWYRQILGQKVEFLVSFYNNEISEKSEIFDDQFSVERPDGSNFTLKIRSTKLEDSAMYFCASSLLGGRGETQYFGPGTRLLVL.

This chain connects TRBV9 to TRBJ2-1; 8 positions match TRBD1. Trimming cost V 2 bases and J 0 bases; bases outside gene matches: 4. Germline lookup yields CDR1 SGDLS and CDR2 YYNGEE. This CDR3 has 16 residues. In DNA, the CDR3 is TGTGCCAGCAGCGTCCAGGGGGCATCCTCCTACAATGAGCAGTTCTTC. Translation: CASSVQGASSYNEQFF.

The chain joins TRBV18 to TRBJ1-2; no definite D call. V lost 2 bases and J lost 7, with 14 bases in between. CDR1 is KGHSH and CDR2 is LQKENI in the germline V gene. The CDR3 is made up of 14 amino acids. This CDR3 reads CASSPVPGMGGYTF. In nucleotides, the CDR3 is TGTGCCAGCTCACCAGTCCCGGGGATGGGTGGCTACACCTTC.

J is TRBJ2-7 and V is TRBV2; 8 nucleotides match TRBD1. In germline, CDR1 is SNHLY, CDR2 FYNNEI. The CDR3 consists of 13 residues. Unmatched junction bases numbered 12, after V lost 8 bases and J lost 9 bases. As DNA, the CDR3 is TGTGCCAGCTCTGGACAGGGTTTCTCGCGGCAGTACTTC. It encodes CASSGQGFSRQYF.

The rearrangement links TRBV7-9 to TRBJ2-1; 11 bases are a match to TRBD2. Per germline, CDR1 SEHNR and CDR2 FQNEAQ (reference sequence). The CDR3 runs to 17 residues. V lost 0 bases to trimming and J lost 3 bases; unmatched junction nucleotides: 4. In DNA, the CDR3 is TGTGCCAGCAGCTTAGCAACAACTAGCGGGAGCTACAATGAGCAGTTCTTC. This codes for CASSLATTSGSYNEQFF.

This clone was counted between two and nine times. The chain carries TRBV10-3 and TRBJ1-1; D gene uncertain. CDR3 length equals 12 residues. V lost 0 bases to trimming and J lost 10 bases, with 9 bases between them. CDR1 is ENHRY, CDR2 SYGVKD, per germline. The CDR3 bases are TGTGCCATCAGTGAGTCGAGGGTACTAGCTTTCTTT. The encoded protein is CAISESRVLAFF.